The 32 T cell receptor beta chains given below trace back to one sample, sequenced in a study of tumor and adjacent non-tumor tissue in lung cancer. A modified ARM-PCR protocol with three rounds of nested PCR amplified TCRbeta. Each CDR3 protein is one row after TCRdb ran MiXCR on the multiplex PCR reads. The sample has roughly 120,000 distinct CDR3 sequences, about 61% seen once. No cell sorting was done before RNA was extracted from the tissue. More than 3 cm separated this lung sample from the edge of the tumor. The sequencing input was distant non-tumor lung tissue. Every receptor here comes from a man aged 60 to 75 with non-small cell lung cancer.

With respect to this clonotype: A clone one base away is much larger, so this may be a read error. The gene calls are TRBV10-3 and TRBJ1-3; 7 positions agree with TRBD1. V lost 5 bases to trimming and J lost 2 bases; unmatched junction nucleotides: 6. This CDR3 has 15 residues. The germline gives CDR1 ENHRY, CDR2 SYGVKD. CDR3 sequence reads: CAISQTGTAGNTIYF. CDR3 sequence (DNA): TGTGCCATCAGTCAAACCGGGACAGCTGGAAACACCATATATTTT.

Comment on this clonotype: This CDR3 fails to terminate in the conserved phenylalanine or tryptophan, so it likely reflects a read error. The chain has TRBV12-3 or TRBV12-4 and TRBJ2-5; 8 nucleotides line up with TRBD2. The CDR3 runs 13 residues. The ends lost 7 bases at V and 4 bases at J; junction bases unmatched: 5. This chain's CDR3 is CASMAGGSETQYS. The DNA for the CDR3 is TGTGCCAGCATGGCGGGGGGATCAGAGACCCAGTACTCC.

A remark on this clonotype: This CDR3 fails to terminate in the conserved phenylalanine or tryptophan, so it likely reflects a read error. The chain has TRBV30 and TRBJ2-1, with D possibly TRBD2 on 5 matching bases. Per the germline V gene, CDR1 is GTSNPN and CDR2 is SVGIG (reference sequence). V gave up 3 bases and J gave up 5 bases, with 17 bases separating them. The CDR3 totals 15 residues. The CDR3 coding sequence is TGTGCCTGGAGCTATTCCGGACTCGGTGACAATGAGCAGTTCCTC. This sequence encodes CAWSYSGLGDNEQFL.

As regards this clonotype: The conserved final phenylalanine or tryptophan is absent from the CDR3, which likely points to a read error. The limits of the CDR3 on the DNA are not certain, so only TCRdb's listed CDR3 is given. The J gene is TRBJ2-1, the V gene TRBV6-5; the table's D gene call, TRBD2, was not cross checked with the DNA. The CDR3 extends over 16 residues, inclusive of both ends. Germline assignment: CDR1 MNHEY and CDR2 SVGAGI. The CDR3 here is CASSHGTSGGNNEQIL.

To note about this clonotype: Compared with germline, one end of the junction differs, possibly owing to a read error. J is TRBJ1-1 and V is TRBV5-1; a weak D match, TRBD1 (6 bases). Germline CDR1 SGHRS, CDR2 YFSETQ. CDR3 length: 15 amino acids. DNA for the CDR3: TGCGTCAGCAGCCCCAGGACAGCGTCGAACACTGAAGCTTTCTTT. It translates to CVSSPRTASNTEAFF.

Concerning this clonotype: Just one base apart from a much larger clone, this may be a read error. The chain combines TRBV20-1 with TRBJ2-1; no clear D. From germline, CDR1 is DFQATT and CDR2 SNEGSKA (reference sequence). The CDR3 sequence is 12 residues long. The CDR3 coding sequence is TGCAGTGCCAAGGGCCCATACAATGGGCAGTTCTTC. This sequence encodes CSAKGPYNGQFF.

As for this clonotype: A junction boundary mismatches the germline segment, possibly from a read error. The V and J genes are TRBV11-2 and TRBJ2-1, with D perhaps TRBD1 or TRBD2 (5 bases each). Germline assignment: CDR1 SGHAT and CDR2 FQNNGV. This CDR3 contains 17 residues. CDR3 loop: CASSLVGEQPYRGEQLF. CDR3 in DNA: TGTGCTAGCAGTTTAGTGGGGGAACAGCCTTACCGAGGGGAGCAGCTCTTC.

About this clonotype: This may come from a read error, since a much larger clone is one base off. The CDR3 loop reads CASSLRVRGNEQYF. CDR3 in DNA: TGTGCCAGCAGCCTCCGGGTCAGGGGCAACGAGCAGTACTTC. The chain links TRBV7-9 to TRBJ2-7, with D tentatively TRBD1 (6 bases). Germline CDR1 SEHNR, CDR2 FQNEAQ (reference sequence). V lost 5 bases to trimming and J lost 5 bases, with 16 bases between them. The CDR3 is made up of 14 amino acids.

The rearrangement uses TRBV4-1 and TRBJ2-1; tentatively, D is TRBD1 (5 bases). Germline CDR1 and CDR2: MGHRA and YSYEKL. V was clipped by 0 bases and J by 12 bases, with 12 bases between them. The CDR3 sequence is 13 residues long. The CDR3 protein is CASSQEPGQRQFF. In nucleotides, the CDR3 is TGCGCCAGCAGCCAAGAACCAGGGCAGAGGCAGTTCTTC.

In the case of this clonotype: This may come from a read error, since a much larger clone is one base off. The DNA of the CDR3 is TGCGCCAGCAGCCACATCCAGGAGAACACTGAAGCTTTCTTT. It codes for CASSHIQENTEAFF. The chain links TRBV4-1 to TRBJ1-1, with no clear D. Germline V CDR1 and CDR2: MGHRA, YSYEKL. The CDR3 is made up of 14 amino acids. Trimming took 3 bases from V and 1 from J, leaving 9 bases between them.

Note on this clonotype: A read error may produce the germline difference seen at one junction end. The chain has TRBV20-1 and TRBJ1-1; no definite D call. This CDR3 spans 13 amino acids. Germline V gives CDR1 DFQATT, CDR2 SNEGSKA (reference sequence). This chain's CDR3 is CSASEEGGTEAIF. For the CDR3, the DNA is TGCAGTGCTTCTGAAGAGGGCGGAACTGAAGCTATCTTT.

About this clonotype: This clone may be a read error of a much larger clone one base away. The V and J genes are TRBV5-6 and TRBJ2-3; maybe TRBD2 (6 bases). Germline V CDR1 and CDR2: SGHDT, YYEEEE. V lost 4 bases and J lost 4, with 22 bases in between. CDR3 length equals 17 residues. In DNA form, the CDR3 reads TGTGCCAGCAGCCATGGCAAGGGGAAAGGGAGGTCAGATACGCAGTATTTT. Its protein is CASSHGKGKGRSDTQYF. Combining the CDR3 with reference TRBV5-6 and TRBJ2-3 gives the whole variable domain DAGVTQSPTHLIKTRGQQVTLRCSPKSGHDTVSWYQQALGQGPQFIFQYYEEEERQRGNFPDRFSGHQFPNYSSELNVNALLLGDSALYLCASSHGKGKGRSDTQYFGPGTRLTVL.

This clonotype was observed a handful of times. J is TRBJ2-3 and V is TRBV2; D is unresolved. The CDR3 has 16 amino acids. V gave up 10 bases and J gave up 2 bases, with 22 bases separating them. Germline lookup yields CDR1 SNHLY and CDR2 FYNNEI. CDR3 nucleotide sequence: TGTGCCAACAATCCCGCTACCCCGCGGCACACAGATACGCAGTATTTT. This encodes CANNPATPRHTDTQYF.

About this clonotype itself: Germline and junction disagree at one end, which may indicate a read error. The chain is built from TRBV30 and TRBJ1-2; D is unresolved. This CDR3 has 14 residues. Germline-derived CDR1 and CDR2 are GTSNPN and SVGIG (reference sequence). The CDR3 loop reads CAWSILGSNYGYTF. The CDR3 nucleotides read TGCGCCTGGAGTATACTCGGATCTAACTATGGCTACACCTTC.

As concerns this clonotype: A much larger clone lies one base from this, so it may be a read error. The gene calls are TRBV7-8 and TRBJ2-7; tentative D call: TRBD2 (6 bases). Trimming took 4 bases from V and 5 from J, leaving 21 bases between them. The CDR3 is 16 residues long. Germline V gene sequence: CDR1 SGHVS, CDR2 FQNEAQ. CDR3 in DNA: TGTGCCAGCAGCTCTAATGGGCGGGACGGTTTCCACGAGCAGTACTTC. This encodes CASSSNGRDGFHEQYF.

This clonotype was observed many times. The CDR3 nucleotides read TGTGCCAGCAGCTTAAGAGGGGGCTTGGAGACCCAGTACTTC. Protein product: CASSLRGGLETQYF. The chain carries TRBV7-9 and TRBJ2-5; 7 bases map to TRBD1. The CDR3 has 14 amino acids. V was clipped by 2 bases and J by 5 bases; unmatched bases: 5. Germline values: CDR1 SEHNR, CDR2 FQNEAQ (reference sequence).

As concerns this clonotype: A junction end diverges from the germline sequence, so it may reflect a read error. The chain joins TRBV6-2 or TRBV6-3 to TRBJ2-7, with D maybe TRBD2 (6 bases). The CDR3 spans 13 residues. Germline CDR1 and CDR2: MNHEY and SVGEGT. The CDR3 region has the DNA TGTGCGAGCAACCAGACTAGTGCCAACGAGCAGTACTTC. Translation gives CASNQTSANEQYF.

A remark on this clonotype: One end of the junction varies from germline; a read error may be responsible. The genes are TRBV12-3 or TRBV12-4 and TRBJ1-6, with D possibly being TRBD1 (5 bases). CDR3 length: 14 amino acids. The CDR3 DNA reads TGTGCCAGCAGTTTGTCCCGGGGCATTTCACCCCTCCATTTT. Its protein is CASSLSRGISPLHF.

A note on this clonotype: A much larger clone differs by one base, so this may be a read error. In DNA, the CDR3 is TGTGCCTGGTGTGTCACTGGCGGGGGATCGGCCGAGCAGTACTTC. Translating gives CAWCVTGGGSAEQYF. This chain uses TRBV30 with TRBJ2-7, with TRBD2 matching over 7 bases. Germline V lookup: CDR1 GTSNPN, CDR2 SVGIG (reference sequence). The length of the CDR3 is 15 residues.

Concerning this clonotype itself: Being one base from a much bigger clone, this may be a read error. The gene calls are TRBV10-2 and TRBJ2-4; no definite D call. Germline-derived CDR1 and CDR2 are WSHSY and SAAADI. The V and J ends lost 9 bases and 7 bases respectively, with 22 bases between them. CDR3 length: 15 residues. The CDR3 here is CASSHQSSDFNIQYF. The CDR3 DNA reads TGCGCCAGTTCACACCAAAGCAGTGACTTTAACATTCAGTACTTC.

V and J are TRBV7-2 and TRBJ1-2; D gene uncertain. Germline V lookup: CDR1 SGHTA, CDR2 FQGNSA. V gave up 5 bases and J gave up 3 bases, with 13 bases separating them. This CDR3 has 14 residues. The CDR3 coding sequence is TGTGCCAGCAGCCTCGGCCAGGAGTACTATGGCTACACCTTC. This sequence encodes CASSLGQEYYGYTF.

Concerning this clonotype itself: A junction boundary mismatches the germline segment, possibly from a read error. The chain couples TRBV5-4 to TRBJ1-2; unclear D gene. Germline V gene lookup returns CDR1 SGHNT and CDR2 YYREEE (reference sequence). This CDR3 region has 13 residues. The CDR3, as DNA: TGTGTCAGCAGCGAAGATAGGCTTTATGGCTACACCTTC. Translating it yields CVSSEDRLYGYTF.

As regards this clonotype: Just one base apart from a much larger clone, this may be a read error. The chain couples TRBV7-9 to TRBJ1-2; perhaps TRBD1 as D (5 bases). Trimming pared 4 bases from V and 3 bases from J, leaving 12 bases between. The germline CDR1 and CDR2 sequences are SEHNR and FQNEAQ (reference sequence). The CDR3 is 14 amino acids. CDR3 DNA: TGTGCCAGCAGCTCGGACACCGTCGACTATGGCTACACCTTC. Its protein is CASSSDTVDYGYTF. Combining the CDR3 with reference TRBV7-9 and TRBJ1-2 gives the whole variable domain DTGVSQNPRHKITKRGQNVTFRCDPISEHNRLYWYRQTLGQGPEFLTYFQNEAQLEKSRLLSDRFSAERPKGSFSTLEIQRTEQGDSAMYLCASSSDTVDYGYTFGSGTRLTVV.

A note on this clonotype: Given the absence of the conserved phenylalanine or tryptophan at the CDR3 end, a read error is likely. CDR3 in amino acids: CATHGLAGITDTQYS. In nucleotides, the CDR3 is TGTGCCACCCATGGACTAGCGGGAATCACAGATACGCAGTATTCT. The chain is built from TRBV5-5 and TRBJ2-3; 12 bases fit TRBD2. The CDR3 is 15 residues long. The germline V gene encodes CDR1 SGHKS and CDR2 YYEKEE (reference sequence). The V segment lost 9 bases and the J segment 2 bases; nucleotides outside the gene matches: 7.

On this clonotype itself: A much larger clone lies one base from this, so it may be a read error. CDR3 coding DNA: TGTGCCTGCAACTCTTTGAAGGGTAGCCCCGGGGAGCTGTTTTTT. Translation gives CACNSLKGSPGELFF. The chain links TRBV6-5 to TRBJ2-2; D gene ambiguous. The CDR3 spans 15 residues. V lost 11 bases and J 6 bases, leaving 22 bases between the germline ends. CDR1 and CDR2 from the germline V gene are MNHEY and SVGAGI.

This clonotype was counted many times. The rearrangement uses TRBV6-2 or TRBV6-3 and TRBJ2-5; no firm D call. V lost 2 bases to trimming and J lost 2 bases, with 9 bases between them. The CDR3 contains 14 residues. The germline gives CDR1 MNHEY, CDR2 SVGEGT. The DNA of the CDR3 is TGTGCCAGCAGTTACCCAATGAGTCAAGAGACCCAGTACTTC. Translated: CASSYPMSQETQYF.

As regards this clonotype: A read error may account for a junction end that differs from germline. The chain has TRBV5-1 and TRBJ2-3; D is perhaps TRBD2 (6 bases). Per the germline V gene, CDR1 is SGHRS and CDR2 is YFSETQ. The CDR3 is 14 residues long. CDR3 in DNA: TGTGCCAACAGCTCTGGGACTTCCACAGATACGCAGTATTTT. Translation: CANSSGTSTDTQYF.

In this sample, this clonotype turned up once. This clone may be a read error of a much larger clone one base away. The V call is TRBV28, the J call TRBJ2-1, with D unresolved. Germline V gene lookup returns CDR1 MDHEN and CDR2 SYDVKM. CDR3 size: 16 residues. Trimming removed 3 bases from V and 6 bases from J, with 18 bases in between. Here the CDR3 reads CASSLPSAGPGNEQFF. DNA for the CDR3: TGTGCCAGCAGTTTGCCCAGCGCCGGGCCTGGCAATGAGCAGTTCTTC.

In regard to this clonotype: This may be a read error, as it is one base from a much larger clone. CDR3: CASSTGTGWGVHNEQFF. The CDR3 DNA sequence: TGTGCCAGCAGCACCGGGACAGGGTGGGGAGTACACAATGAGCAGTTCTTC. This chain links TRBV6-2 or TRBV6-3 with TRBJ2-1; 9 nucleotides match TRBD1. Germline loops: CDR1 MNHEY, CDR2 SVGEGT. The CDR3 has 17 residues. Trimming removed 6 bases from V and 5 bases from J; junction bases left unmatched: 14.

This clonotype was recorded many times. CDR3 sequence reads: CATSDYGGRKQFF. DNA of the CDR3: TGTGCCACCAGTGATTATGGGGGACGGAAGCAGTTCTTC. This chain joins TRBV24-1 and TRBJ2-1; D might be TRBD1 or TRBD2, each matching 5 bases. From germline, CDR1 is KGHDR and CDR2 SFDVKD. The CDR3 is 13 amino acids. Trimming cost V 2 bases and J 11 bases, with 12 bases left between them.

Of note for this clonotype: Germline and junction disagree at one end, which may indicate a read error. V gene TRBV6-5 combines with J gene TRBJ2-3; perhaps TRBD1 as D (6 bases). The CDR3 sequence is 16 residues long. Germline V lookup: CDR1 MNHEY, CDR2 SVGAGI. The CDR3 DNA is TGTGCCAGCGGTTACAGGGATGTGTTGGGCACATATACGCAGTATTTT. Translation: CASGYRDVLGTYTQYF.

This clonotype was counted a few times. A much larger clone lies one base from this, so it may be a read error. J is TRBJ2-1 and V is TRBV6-6; 11 bases match TRBD2. V dropped 8 bases and J dropped 9; count of bases not matched to a gene: 12. Germline V gives CDR1 MNHNY, CDR2 SVGAGI (reference sequence). The CDR3 covers 15 residues. The CDR3 spells CASSISGGALGEQFF. In DNA, the CDR3 is TGTGCCAGCTCGATTAGCGGGGGGGCCCTGGGTGAGCAGTTCTTC.